This TCR beta chain appears in the sequencing data of a study of CDR3 diversity in severe acne. This clonotype is termed medium-sized. The CDR3 has 13 residues. Trimming cost V 0 bases and J 5 bases, with 8 bases left between them. In germline, CDR1 is SGDLS, CDR2 YYNGEE. TCRdb re-analysed the PCR reads in MiXCR, keeping a single row per CDR3 protein. The sample comprises over 85,000 distinct CDR3 sequences, 51% of which are singletons, and roughly an eighth rests with the top ten. The receptor comes from a male donor with acne. V gene TRBV9 combines with J gene TRBJ1-1; no definite D call. What was sequenced was blood. This chain's CDR3 is CASSVEGKTEAFF. The CDR3, as DNA: TGTGCCAGCAGCGTAGAGGGTAAAACTGAAGCTTTCTTT.